One sample yielded the 7 T cell receptor beta chains listed below, sequenced in a study of shared clonotypes between healthy human individuals. Measured with immunoSEQ multiplex PCR; TCRdb has only the in-frame clones, and not every one. The sample carries a few million clones, approximately 95% recorded once. Sequencing used naive CD4+ T cells from PBMCs. Subset here: CD45RA+ positively selected. The source of these receptors is a man between 18 and 29 years old in good health. Some clones in this sample may be carry-over from other donors' samples.

This chain connects TRBV11-2 to TRBJ1-3; D is uncertain. CDR3 length equals 14 residues. Trimming took 2 bases from V and 1 from J, leaving 6 bases between them. Germline V gene sequence: CDR1 SGHAT, CDR2 FQNNGV. The DNA for the CDR3 is TGTGCCAGCAGCTTACATCTATCTGGAAACACCATATATTTT. It is translated as CASSLHLSGNTIYF. The variable domain in full, with the rest retrieved from reference TRBV11-2 and TRBJ1-3, is EAGVAQSPRYKIIEKRQSVAFWCNPISGHATLYWYQQILGQGPKLLIQFQNNGVVDDSQLPKDRFSAERLKGVDSTLKIQPAKLEDSAVYLCASSLHLSGNTIYFGEGSWLTVV.

The chain recombines TRBV28 with TRBJ2-1; D is perhaps TRBD2 (6 bases). The V and J ends lost 2 bases and 9 bases respectively, with 14 bases between them. Germline-derived CDR1 and CDR2 are MDHEN and SYDVKM. The CDR3 runs to 14 residues. As DNA, the CDR3 is TGTGCCAGCAGTTTAGGCGGGATTATCGGTGAGCAGTTCTTC. This encodes CASSLGGIIGEQFF.

To note about this clone: One junction end disagrees with the germline gene, perhaps due to a read error. The chain is built from TRBV27 and TRBJ2-7; 8 bases align to TRBD2. The CDR3 sequence is 14 residues long. Germline V gene data show CDR1 as MNHEY and CDR2 as SMNVEV (reference sequence). CDR3 in amino acids: CASSARGTRILTAF. The CDR3 DNA reads as TGTGCCAGCAGTGCCCGGGGGACTAGAATTCTTACCGCTTTC.

This clone was seen only once. The identical CDR3 is also encoded by other nucleotide sequences in the sample. The chain recombines TRBV30 with TRBJ2-1; D not resolved. The ends were cut back, 2 bases at V and 2 bases at J, with 7 bases in the middle. CDR3 length: 13 residues. Germline V CDR1 and CDR2: GTSNPN, SVGIG (reference sequence). CDR3 loop: CAWSLDAYNEQFF. As DNA, the CDR3 is TGTGCCTGGAGTTTGGATGCCTACAATGAGCAGTTCTTC.

Concerning this clone: Other nucleotide sequences from this sample produce the same CDR3. J is TRBJ1-5 and V is TRBV5-1, with 11 bases fitting TRBD1. CDR1 is SGHRS and CDR2 is YFSETQ in the germline V gene. The CDR3 totals 15 residues. Trimming removed 2 bases from V and 5 bases from J; junction bases left unmatched: 3. In DNA, the CDR3 is TGCGCCAGCAGCTTAACGGGACAGGGGGATCAGCCCCAGCATTTT. It translates to CASSLTGQGDQPQHF.

As to this clone: Other DNA variants within this sample encode the same CDR3. V gene TRBV5-1 combines with J gene TRBJ2-5; TRBD1 is a possible D gene (6 bases). The ends were cut back, 4 bases at V and 3 bases at J, with 16 bases in the middle. Per the germline V gene, CDR1 is SGHRS and CDR2 is YFSETQ. The CDR3 is 15 amino acids. The CDR3 protein is CASSLVGTSEETQYF. CDR3 sequence (DNA): TGCGCCAGCAGCCTGGTTGGGACATCCGAAGAGACCCAGTACTTC.

In its sample, this clone was seen once. The chain uses TRBV30 and TRBJ1-4; D is possibly TRBD1 (5 bases). The CDR3 spans 13 residues. Trimming cost V 4 bases and J 2 bases, with 8 bases left between them. CDR1 is GTSNPN and CDR2 is SVGIG in the germline V gene (reference sequence). DNA for the CDR3: TGTGCCTGGAACCGGGGGACTAATGAAAAACTGTTTTTT. Encoded protein: CAWNRGTNEKLFF.